The 9 T cell receptor beta chains below were found in one sample sequenced in a study of CXCR3-negative and CXCR3-positive naive CD8 T cells. UMI-labeled 5' RACE TRB cDNA libraries were prepared from the cells. TCRdb reprocessed the 5' RACE reads and stores each CDR3 protein as one record, lacking DNA. This listing includes 50,000 to 75,000 distinct CDR3 sequences. The specimen was naive CXCR3- CD8+ T cells from blood. Subset defined: CD45RO-CCR7+CD27+CD95- naive CD8+ T cells lacking CXCR3 (TNR3-). The receptors here all came from a human donor in good health. Some clones in this sample may be carry-over from other donors' samples.

The rearrangement joins TRBV28 to TRBJ2-5; TCRdb's D gene call, TRBD1, goes unchecked for lack of DNA. Germline V gene lookup returns CDR1 MDHEN and CDR2 SYDVKM. The CDR3 is 15 residues long. CDR3: CASSPRDVALETQYF.

The genes are TRBV15 and TRBJ2-2; TCRdb's D call of TRBD1 is untestable without DNA. The germline V gene encodes CDR1 LNHNV and CDR2 YYDKDF (reference sequence). The CDR3 extends over 16 amino acids. CDR3 sequence: CATSRDLGGAAGELFF.

V usage is TRBV12-3 or TRBV12-4 and J usage is TRBJ2-7; the TCRdb call, TRBD2, lacks DNA for checking. The CDR3 is 13 amino acids. Here the CDR3 reads CASSPGLAYEQYF.

The chain links TRBV7-9 to TRBJ2-5; the TCRdb D gene call, TRBD1, has no DNA to confirm it. In germline, CDR1 is SEHNR, CDR2 FQNEAQ (reference sequence). The CDR3 is 15 residues long. The CDR3 here is CASSFPRTGQETQYF.

This rearrangement joins TRBV7-9 to TRBJ1-1. Germline CDR1 SEHNR, CDR2 FQNEAQ (reference sequence). This CDR3 contains 14 residues. This chain's CDR3 is CASRSDAVWTEAFF.

The V call is TRBV20-1, the J call TRBJ2-1; TCRdb's D gene call, TRBD1, goes unchecked for lack of DNA. CDR1 and CDR2 (germline): DFQATT, SNEGSKA (reference sequence). The CDR3 is 14 residues long. The CDR3 spells CSAKDRAGGNEQFF.

The chain couples TRBV12-3 or TRBV12-4 to TRBJ1-2; as DNA is missing, the TRBD1 call by TCRdb cannot be tested. CDR3 size: 14 residues. The CDR3 protein is CASSRDRDTHGYTF.

This chain links TRBV6-2 or TRBV6-3 with TRBJ1-1. There are 13 residues in the CDR3. CDR1 is MNHEY, CDR2 SVGEGT, per germline. The CDR3: CASEEPPNTEAFF.

The J gene is TRBJ2-3, the V gene TRBV20-1; TCRdb returns TRBD2, unconfirmable since there is no DNA. This CDR3 spans 13 amino acids. The germline V gene encodes CDR1 DFQATT and CDR2 SNEGSKA (reference sequence). This CDR3 is CSARAPYTDTQYF.